The subject of this entry is one T cell receptor beta chain. Unique molecular identifiers were used in preparing the TCRbeta library. TCRdb itself ran the PCR reads through MiXCR, one entry per CDR3 protein. The profile shows hundreds of thousands of distinct CDR3 sequences, around 17% of them singletons. These data come from a study of T-cell reconstitution after alpha-beta-depleted transplantation in children. Trimming removed 6 bases at V and 1 base at J, with 25 bases between. Per germline, CDR1 MNHNS and CDR2 SASEGT. There are 18 residues in the CDR3. This receptor was obtained from a human donor who donated a stem cell graft to a child with acute myeloid leukemia. This material consisted of PBMCs from the stem cell graft donor, taken from the stem cell graft. The chain links TRBV6-1 to TRBJ2-7; either TRBD1 or TRBD2 may supply D (5 bases each). The CDR3 DNA reads as TGTGCCAGCAGAACAAAAGGGACCCGTCGTCATATATCCTACGAGCAGTACTTC. Its translation: CASRTKGTRRHISYEQYF.